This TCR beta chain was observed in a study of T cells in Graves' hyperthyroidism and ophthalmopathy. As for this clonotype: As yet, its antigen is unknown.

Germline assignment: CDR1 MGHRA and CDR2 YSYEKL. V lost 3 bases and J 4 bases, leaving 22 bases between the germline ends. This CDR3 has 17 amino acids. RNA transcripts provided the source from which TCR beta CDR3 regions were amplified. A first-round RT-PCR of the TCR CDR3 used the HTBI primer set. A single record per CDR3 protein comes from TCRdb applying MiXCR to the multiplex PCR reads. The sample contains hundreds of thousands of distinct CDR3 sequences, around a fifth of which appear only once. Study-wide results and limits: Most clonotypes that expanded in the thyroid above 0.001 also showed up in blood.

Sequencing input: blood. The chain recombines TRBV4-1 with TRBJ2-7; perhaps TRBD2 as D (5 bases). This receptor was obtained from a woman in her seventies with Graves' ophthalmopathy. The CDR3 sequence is CASSQHLRADLGYEQYF. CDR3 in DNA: TGCGCCAGCAGCCAGCATCTGAGGGCAGATTTGGGTTACGAGCAGTACTTC.